This entry lists 2 T cell receptor beta chains sequenced from one sample in a study of shared clonotypes between healthy human individuals (dated by TCRdb to 2019 to 2021). The library was generated by the immunoSEQ multiplex PCR assay. TCRdb obtained this table from immuneACCESS and retained in-frame rearrangements with V and J assigned. These tables miss some clones; where compared with another copy, unresolved V genes account for less than half of the shortfall, and the remainder is unexplained. Present in this sample are fewer than 130,000 clones, just over 65% of which were seen just once. The top ten clones comprise around 24% of the sample. Sequenced material: memory CD8+ T cells sorted from blood. The cell subset or site label on this specimen signifies: CD45RO+ cells pooled with CCR7-negative TemRA cells. The receptors were gathered from a woman aged 25 to 39 in good health.

Worth noting for this clone: Other nucleotide sequences in the sample specify the same CDR3. This chain links TRBV27 with TRBJ2-7; D may be TRBD2 (5 bases). Germline CDR1 MNHEY, CDR2 SMNVEV (reference sequence). This CDR3 is 14 amino acids long. The ends were cut back, 6 bases at V and 0 bases at J, with 12 bases in the middle. The CDR3 spells CASSPGSSSYEQYF. DNA for the CDR3: TGTGCCAGCAGCCCTGGGAGTAGCTCCTACGAGCAGTACTTC.

The rearrangement uses TRBV28 and TRBJ2-5, with TRBD2 matching 11 bases. The length of the CDR3 is 16 residues. Germline V gives CDR1 MDHEN, CDR2 SYDVKM. Trimming at V came to 5 bases and at J to 1 base, leaving 6 bases not matched to a gene. The DNA of the CDR3 is TGTGCCAGCAGTGAACTAGCGGGGGCGATCCAAGAGACCCAGTACTTC. Residues: CASSELAGAIQETQYF.